This T cell receptor beta chain was captured in a study of T cell repertoires in cytomegalovirus infection. As regards this clonotype: Its antigen is unknown. One end of the junction is discordant with germline, which a read error may explain.

CDR1 and CDR2 (germline): SSHAT, FNYEAQ (reference sequence). This CDR3 has 19 amino acids. Via MiXCR, TCRdb re-called the reads, giving one row per CDR3 protein. The table lists about 890,000 distinct CDR3 sequences, around 29% of them singletons. The receptor's source is a human donor in good health (CMV status not recorded). Some clones in this sample may be carry-over from other donors' samples. The specimen comprised cultured CD8+ T cells from PBMCs, sampled from culture after CMV antigen stimulation. The chain combines TRBV7-7 with TRBJ2-3; tentatively, D is TRBD1 or TRBD2 (5 bases each). CDR3 nucleotide sequence: TGTGCTAGCAGCCGTGGAATATCCGGGGCTCGCACTACCACAGATACGCAGTATTTT. Protein product: CASSRGISGARTTTDTQYF.